The 18 T cell receptor beta chains presented below share a single source sample, sequenced in a study of T-cell reconstitution after alpha-beta-depleted transplantation in children. Preparation of the TCRbeta library used unique molecular identifiers. From the PCR reads, TCRdb called clonotypes with MiXCR, one entry per CDR3 protein. Of 100,000 to 150,000 distinct CDR3 sequences in the sample, about 21% were seen once. Sequencing used PBMCs, mostly from graft donor cells, obtained 180 days after TCRalphabeta/CD19-depleted stem cell transplant. The receptors were sampled from a male patient between 2 and 10 years old who had a stem cell transplant for chronic granulomatous disease, so the T cells may come from the graft donor.

This clonotype was seen more than once but under ten times. In nucleotides, the CDR3 is TGTGCCAGCAGCTTGAGCTTGGGGCAGGGGGACACCGGGGAGCTGTTTTTT. It translates to CASSLSLGQGDTGELFF. V and J are TRBV5-8 and TRBJ2-2, with 7 bases aligning to TRBD1. Germline V gene data show CDR1 as SGHTS and CDR2 as YDEGEE. CDR3 size: 17 residues. Trimming removed 1 base from V and 3 bases from J; junction bases left unmatched: 9.

This clonotype has a count of ten or more. The CDR3 loop is CASNLGTGGKNEQYF. In DNA form, the CDR3 reads TGTGCCAGCAATTTGGGGACAGGGGGAAAGAACGAGCAGTACTTC. The chain couples TRBV12-3 or TRBV12-4 to TRBJ2-7, with 11 bases identical to TRBD1. The V segment lost 7 bases and the J segment 5 bases; nucleotides outside the gene matches: 10. This CDR3 has 15 amino acids.

This clonotype occurred a few times. The genes are TRBV28 and TRBJ2-3, with 12 bases fitting TRBD2. The germline gives CDR1 MDHEN, CDR2 SYDVKM. V was clipped by 3 bases and J by 11 bases; unmatched bases: 6. The CDR3 consists of 14 residues. The CDR3 reads CASSLFGTSGRQYF. The CDR3, as DNA: TGTGCCAGCAGTTTGTTCGGGACTAGCGGGCGGCAGTATTTT.

This clonotype was recorded many times. The chain links TRBV15 to TRBJ2-5; D is undetermined. Trimming pared 4 bases from V and 2 bases from J, leaving 8 bases between. The CDR3 runs 13 residues. Germline V gene lookup returns CDR1 LNHNV and CDR2 YYDKDF (reference sequence). The CDR3 is CATSNRDQETQYF. The DNA of the CDR3 is TGTGCCACCAGCAACAGAGATCAAGAGACCCAGTACTTC.

The CDR3 sequence: CASSLLGRNYGYTF. The CDR3 DNA follows: TGCGCCAGCAGCTTGCTTGGACGGAACTATGGCTACACCTTC. The chain links TRBV5-1 to TRBJ1-2; D is unclear. The CDR3 totals 14 residues. CDR1 and CDR2 (germline): SGHRS, YFSETQ. V was clipped by 1 base and J by 2 bases, with 9 bases between them.

The rearrangement uses TRBV20-1 and TRBJ1-5, with D maybe TRBD1 (6 bases). In germline, CDR1 is DFQATT, CDR2 SNEGSKA (reference sequence). V lost 5 bases and J lost 4, with 18 bases in between. The CDR3 runs 15 residues. CDR3: CSAALGGGLNQPQHF. In nucleotides, the CDR3 is TGCAGTGCTGCCCTGGGGGGCGGCTTAAATCAGCCCCAGCATTTT.

This clonotype was detected ten times or more. Written as DNA, the CDR3 is TGTGCCATCAGAGGGGACAGTTTTAGCACAGATACGCAGTATTTT. Translating gives CAIRGDSFSTDTQYF. The chain uses TRBV10-3 and TRBJ2-3, with 7 bases fitting TRBD1. Germline V gives CDR1 ENHRY, CDR2 SYGVKD. V gave up 6 bases and J gave up 0 bases; unmatched junction bases: 6. The CDR3 runs 15 residues.

The chain joins TRBV15 to TRBJ1-1; D remains ambiguous. The CDR3 runs 16 residues. CDR1 and CDR2 (germline): LNHNV, YYDKDF (reference sequence). Trimming took off 3 bases at V and 0 bases at J, with 14 bases between the two ends. The CDR3 coding sequence is TGTGCCACCAGCAGGCGGCCCAGATTGATGAACACTGAAGCTTTCTTT. Translated, it gives CATSRRPRLMNTEAFF.

J is TRBJ2-7 and V is TRBV15, with D perhaps being TRBD1 or TRBD2 (5 bases each). The CDR3 has 16 residues. V lost 1 base to trimming and J lost 3 bases, with 16 bases between them. Germline V gives CDR1 LNHNV, CDR2 YYDKDF (reference sequence). The chain's CDR3 is CATSRGSRDRSYEQYF. CDR3 nucleotide sequence: TGTGCCACCAGCAGAGGGAGCCGGGACCGGAGCTACGAGCAGTACTTC.

The chain uses TRBV7-9 and TRBJ2-7, with 13 bases fitting TRBD2. The CDR3 contains 17 residues. CDR1 is SEHNR, CDR2 FQNEAQ, per germline (reference sequence). Germline trimming cut 5 bases from V and 6 bases from J; bases unmatched to any gene: 13. The CDR3 DNA reads as TGTGCCAGCAGCGCAGGACTAGCGGGAGAGGCATCCCGCGAGCAGTACTTC. Protein: CASSAGLAGEASREQYF.

Regarding this clonotype: A much larger clone lies one base from this, so it may be a read error. The chain couples TRBV20-1 to TRBJ2-2; tentatively, D is TRBD1 or TRBD2 (5 bases each). This CDR3 has 12 amino acids. Germline V gives CDR1 DFQATT, CDR2 SNEGSKA (reference sequence). CDR3 in DNA: TGCAGTGCTAGAAAGAACACCGGGGACCTGTTTTTT. It specifies CSARKNTGDLFF.

Many counts were recorded for this clonotype. The V gene is TRBV12-3 or TRBV12-4, the J gene TRBJ1-6; D remains ambiguous. This CDR3 is built from 15 residues. The V and J ends lost 2 bases and 7 bases respectively, with 12 bases between them. CDR3 loop: CASSLRSNLNSPLHF. The CDR3 DNA sequence: TGTGCCAGCAGTTTAAGGTCCAACCTGAATTCACCCCTCCACTTT.

CDR3 residues: CASRTGSYEQYF. The CDR3 nucleotides read TGTGCCAGCCGTACAGGGAGCTACGAGCAGTACTTC. The genes are TRBV6-5 and TRBJ2-7, with D possibly matching TRBD1 (6 bases). V lost 8 bases, J lost 3 bases, and 11 bases lay in between. CDR3 length: 12 amino acids. Germline loops: CDR1 MNHEY, CDR2 SVGAGI.

The J gene is TRBJ2-7, the V gene TRBV20-1; D remains unclear. Germline-derived CDR1 and CDR2 are DFQATT and SNEGSKA (reference sequence). This CDR3 has 15 residues. The V end lost 3 bases, the J end lost 1 base, and 16 bases lay between the germline ends. CDR3 DNA: TGCAGTGCTAGGACGGCCATTAGGGCTTCCTACGAGCAGTACTTC. The encoded protein is CSARTAIRASYEQYF.

This clonotype was seen at least ten times. V usage is TRBV12-3 or TRBV12-4 and J usage is TRBJ1-6; D perhaps matches TRBD1 (5 bases). CDR3 length: 14 residues. V was trimmed by 6 bases and J by 10 bases, leaving 16 bases between them. The CDR3 region is CASSRRDGGSPLHF. The CDR3, as DNA: TGTGCCAGCAGCCGTCGGGACGGGGGATCACCCCTCCACTTT.

The chain joins TRBV20-1 to TRBJ2-2; TRBD2 agrees at 9 bases. Germline trimming cut 6 bases from V and 7 bases from J; bases unmatched to any gene: 6. Germline V CDR1 and CDR2: DFQATT, SNEGSKA (reference sequence). The CDR3 sequence is 13 residues long. CDR3 coding DNA: TGCAGTGCAGCTGCGGGAGGGCGCGGGGAGCTGTTTTTT. Its protein is CSAAAGGRGELFF.

This clonotype came up many times. This rearrangement joins TRBV12-3 or TRBV12-4 to TRBJ2-7; D call uncertain. The length of the CDR3 is 14 residues. The V gene lost 7 bases and the J gene lost 5 bases, with 18 bases spanning the gap. CDR3 sequence reads: CASTFGLGFNEQYF. CDR3 sequence (DNA): TGTGCCAGCACCTTTGGCCTGGGGTTCAACGAGCAGTACTTC.

The rearrangement links TRBV5-8 to TRBJ2-1, with 9 bases matching TRBD2. Unmatched junction bases numbered 7, after V lost 0 bases and J lost 6 bases. Germline values: CDR1 SGHTS, CDR2 YDEGEE. The CDR3 extends over 16 amino acids. The CDR3 spells CASSLVLLAGFNEQFF. CDR3 DNA sequence: TGTGCCAGCAGCTTGGTTCTACTAGCGGGTTTCAATGAGCAGTTCTTC.